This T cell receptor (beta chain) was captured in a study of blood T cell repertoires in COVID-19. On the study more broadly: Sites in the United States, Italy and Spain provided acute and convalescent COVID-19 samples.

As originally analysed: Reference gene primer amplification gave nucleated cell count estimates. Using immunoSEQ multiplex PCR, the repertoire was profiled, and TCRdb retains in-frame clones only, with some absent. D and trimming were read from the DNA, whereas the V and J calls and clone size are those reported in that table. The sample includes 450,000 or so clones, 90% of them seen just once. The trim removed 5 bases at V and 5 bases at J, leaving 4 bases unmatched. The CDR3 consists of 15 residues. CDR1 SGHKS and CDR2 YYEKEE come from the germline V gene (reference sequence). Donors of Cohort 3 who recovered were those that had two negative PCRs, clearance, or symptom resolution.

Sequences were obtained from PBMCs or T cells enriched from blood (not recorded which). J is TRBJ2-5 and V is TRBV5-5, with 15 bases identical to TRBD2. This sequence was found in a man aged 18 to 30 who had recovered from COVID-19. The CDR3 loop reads CASRLGLAGGETQYF. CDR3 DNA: TGTGCCAGCAGATTAGGACTAGCGGGAGGGGAGACCCAGTACTTC.